This T cell receptor (beta chain) was observed in a study of shared clonotypes between healthy human individuals (dated by TCRdb to about 2020). Looking at the study overall: Three men and two women, aged 18 to 49 years, made up the cohort. Per donor, leukapheresis produced somewhere between about 0.94 and 10 billion PBMCs. To estimate repertoire size and how much clonotype sharing occurs between individuals, the study deeply sequenced the blood TCR repertoires of about 5 healthy adults. To increase sequencing depth and limit assay-specific biases, TCR repertoire library preparation and sequencing were carried out by different laboratories using diverse techniques. Per donor, three plates each were used for CD4 naive and CD4 memory, two for CD8 naive, and one for CD8 memory.

The CDR3 runs 13 amino acids, cysteine and phenylalanine included. The DNA shown is the 39-base CDR3, in frame from base 1. From the germline V gene, CDR1 is SQVTM and CDR2 is ANQGSEA. Unmatched junction bases come to 5, with V trimmed by 8 bases and J by 2 bases. CD8 naive samples were obtained by positive selection for CCR7 among CD45RO-negative cells, yielding a CD45RA+CCR7+ population from which TemRA cells were excluded. The donors were healthy, HIV-negative adults with no recently reported acute infections or vaccinations. Every donor was a Caucasian adult living in Nashville, Tennessee, USA. After blood collection by leukapheresis, PBMCs were isolated using Ficoll-Histopaque density gradient centrifugation and then cryopreserved in the vapor phase of liquid nitrogen. Purity and quantity of every magnetically sorted T cell population were checked by analytical flow cytometry. Each sorted fraction had its genomic DNA isolated and then quantified by UV absorbance on a Nanodrop 2000c.

Using the deep immunoSEQ assay, multiplex PCR amplified TCR CDR3 regions from genomic DNA. For each cell subset, the extracted genomic DNA was distributed evenly across all wells of several immunoSEQ 96-well plates, and each plate served as one replicate. For sorted subsets, around 200 ng genomic DNA, equal to 30,000 or so T cell genomes, was loaded into each replicate PCR. Purified libraries were quantified with a Qubit 3.0 fluorometer, sized on a Bioanalyzer 2100, and re-quantified with the KAPA Library Quantification kit. Every immunoSEQ 96-well plate was sequenced on a dedicated single-read 150-cycle Illumina NextSeq 550 flow cell. As for the original processing: Because the immunoSEQ output included only junctional sequences and no quality scores, the filtering could not be the same as the filtering used for full-length reads. To assign V/J genes and CDR3, sequences were annotated against IMGT germline references using PyIR, a Python wrapper for IgBLAST v1.9. Any read was removed if the V/J assignment was weak (E-value above 1e-6), the CDR3 was missing, or the read contained stop codons, out-of-frame junctions, or ambiguous translated residues. V3J clonotypes were defined by identical inferred V gene, J gene, and CDR3 amino acid sequence. To compute the percentage overlap between repertoires, the number of shared unique clonotypes was divided by the size of the smaller repertoire. Three approaches were used to assess repertoire richness: RTK rarefaction, the Chao1 estimator, and Recon v2.1 estimates of unobserved clonotypes. For all TCRbeta clonotypes obtained by the gDNA method from several donors, generation probabilities were computed with OLGA. Entries here come from immuneACCESS through TCRdb and include only in-frame sequences with V and J called. Some clones fail to appear in such tables; in the studies checked, an unresolved V gene covers under half of the shortfall, and the cause of the remainder is unknown. V, J and clone size reflect that table, while D and trimming were determined from the DNA. The table for this sample lists some 2,000,000 clones; just under 95% of them were counted only once. The ten largest clones take up roughly 1.1% of the sample.

This clone was seen once. Its antigen has not been determined. There are no base qualities to consult, and no much larger clone falls within one base. The paper as a whole reports these results and caveats: Because the study included a small number of donors, the genetic and exposure-history diversity represented was limited. Compared with non-shared clonotypes, the clonotypes found in all four sorted-subset donors had higher generation probabilities. Sharing across a few donors was observed for about 4.8% of naive CD4, 3% to 3.5% of naive CD8, 2.3% of memory CD4, and less than 0.45% of memory CD8 clonotypes. Sampling was restricted to blood, and TCR repertoires in tissues likely differ from the TCR repertoires found in blood. Naive subsets generally had larger estimated clonotype richness than memory subsets. Pairwise subsampling indicated that sequencing depth was expected to affect the degree of clonotype sharing among donors. Even with the large sequencing depth, rarefaction of the sorted-subset datasets indicated that sequencing was incomplete.

The chain was built from TRBV29-1 and TRBJ2-3, and 9 bases in between align with TRBD1. Sequenced input: naive CD8+ T cells sorted from blood. The cell subset or site tag for this specimen amounts to: CD45RA+CCR7+. The origin of this receptor is a man aged 18 to 29 in good health. The DNA reads TGCAGCTGGGGGACAGGGATCACAGATACGCAGTATTTT. It is translated as CSWGTGITDTQYF.